A selection of T cell receptor beta chains follows, all from one sample in a study of cytomegalovirus exposure and HLA in healthy donors. Profiling relied on immunoSEQ multiplex PCR, and the TCRdb table lists in-frame clones only, not all of them. The data show 150,000 to 250,000 clones, 75% to 85% seen once. Sequenced material: PBMCs. The source is a young woman in good health and CMV-seropositive. Each CDR3 is given with its conserved first and last residue. D genes are given only for firm matches. The size field is filled for only some rows; it gives once, few, many or a size class.

CDR3aa: CASSPPGEDTQYF
CDR3nt: TGTGCCAGCTCACCCCCCGGGGAAGATACGCAGTATTTT
v_gene: TRBV18
j_gene: TRBJ2-3
abundance: -
d_gene: -

CDR3aa: CSVEDPGLWSSYNEQFF
CDR3nt: TGCAGCGTTGAAGATCCAGGGCTATGGAGCTCCTACAATGAGCAGTTCTTC
v_gene: TRBV29-1
j_gene: TRBJ2-1
abundance: -
d_gene: -

CDR3aa: CASSSRQYTEAFF
CDR3nt: TGTGCCAGCAGCTCAAGACAGTACACTGAAGCTTTCTTT
v_gene: TRBV5-6
j_gene: TRBJ1-1
abundance: -
d_gene: -

CDR3aa: CASSYGQGRPQHF
CDR3nt: TGTGCCAGCAGCTACGGACAGGGGAGGCCCCAGCATTTT
v_gene: TRBV6-6
j_gene: TRBJ1-5
abundance: -
d_gene: TRBD1

CDR3aa: CSVVVGLAGGSYNEQFF
CDR3nt: TGCAGCGTTGTAGTTGGACTAGCGGGAGGCTCCTACAATGAGCAGTTCTTC
v_gene: TRBV29-1
j_gene: TRBJ2-1
abundance: -
d_gene: TRBD2

CDR3aa: CASSYIAETYNEQFF
CDR3nt: TGTGCCAGCAGCTATATAGCAGAAACCTACAATGAGCAGTTCTTC
v_gene: TRBV6-5
j_gene: TRBJ2-1
abundance: -
d_gene: -

CDR3aa: CASSQDSATFIEQGAVYGYTF
CDR3nt: TGCGCCAGCAGCCAAGACTCCGCGACCTTTATCGAACAGGGGGCTGTCTATGGCTACACCTTC
v_gene: TRBV4-1
j_gene: TRBJ1-2
abundance: -
d_gene: TRBD1

CDR3aa: CASSEAGGNYGYTF
CDR3nt: TGTGCCAGCAGTGAAGCGGGAGGTAACTATGGCTACACCTTC
v_gene: TRBV6-1
j_gene: TRBJ1-2
abundance: -
d_gene: -

CDR3aa: CATRRGGLDTEAFF
CDR3nt: TGTGCCACTCGACGTGGGGGGTTGGACACTGAAGCTTTCTTT
v_gene: TRBV6-1
j_gene: TRBJ1-1
abundance: -
d_gene: -

CDR3aa: CASSAYSSGNTIYF
CDR3nt: TGTGCCAGCAGCGCCTACAGCTCTGGAAACACCATATATTTT
v_gene: TRBV5-6
j_gene: TRBJ1-3
abundance: once
d_gene: -

CDR3aa: CASSRLSTDTQYF
CDR3nt: TGCGCCAGCAGTAGACTCAGCACAGATACGCAGTATTTT
v_gene: TRBV5-1
j_gene: TRBJ2-3
abundance: -
d_gene: -

CDR3aa: CASSLERAPDEKLFF
CDR3nt: TGCGCCAGCAGCTTGGAACGCGCGCCGGATGAAAAACTGTTTTTT
v_gene: TRBV5-1
j_gene: TRBJ1-4
abundance: -
d_gene: -

CDR3aa: CSVAPEIEQFF
CDR3nt: TGCAGCGTTGCCCCGGAGATCGAGCAGTTCTTC
v_gene: TRBV29-1
j_gene: TRBJ2-1
abundance: -
d_gene: -

CDR3aa: CASSQDGDSEGQPQHF
CDR3nt: TGTGCCAGCAGCCAAGATGGGGACAGTGAGGGGCAGCCCCAGCATTTT
v_gene: TRBV4-2
j_gene: TRBJ1-5
abundance: -
d_gene: TRBD1

CDR3aa: CSVGVSKNTEAFF
CDR3nt: TGCAGCGTTGGCGTGTCGAAGAACACTGAAGCTTTCTTT
v_gene: TRBV29-1
j_gene: TRBJ1-1
abundance: -
d_gene: -

CDR3aa: CASSFDWSGSPETQYF
CDR3nt: TGTGCCAGCAGTTTCGACTGGAGCGGGAGTCCGGAGACCCAGTACTTC
v_gene: TRBV27
j_gene: TRBJ2-5
abundance: once
d_gene: TRBD2

CDR3aa: CASSFRLAGPGETQYF
CDR3nt: TGCGCCAGCAGCTTCCGGCTAGCGGGCCCAGGGGAGACCCAGTACTTC
v_gene: TRBV5-1
j_gene: TRBJ2-5
abundance: -
d_gene: TRBD2

CDR3aa: CASSLARGSSTDTQYF
CDR3nt: TGCGCCAGCAGCTTGGCCAGGGGATCTAGCACAGATACGCAGTATTTT
v_gene: TRBV5-1
j_gene: TRBJ2-3
abundance: -
d_gene: -

CDR3aa: CSASEEVEQFF
CDR3nt: TGCAGTGCCAGTGAGGAGGTGGAGCAGTTCTTC
v_gene: TRBV20-1
j_gene: TRBJ2-1
abundance: -
d_gene: -

CDR3aa: CASSTAGGNQPQHF
CDR3nt: TGTGCCAGCAGCACGGCCGGGGGCAATCAGCCCCAGCATTTT
v_gene: TRBV11-2
j_gene: TRBJ1-5
abundance: -
d_gene: -

CDR3aa: CASSPYRGSYEQYF
CDR3nt: TGTGCCAGCAGTCCTTACAGGGGTTCCTACGAGCAGTACTTC
v_gene: TRBV6-5
j_gene: TRBJ2-7
abundance: -
d_gene: TRBD1

CDR3aa: CASSSGTARYYEQYF
CDR3nt: TGCGCCAGCAGCTCGGGGACAGCAAGATACTACGAGCAGTACTTC
v_gene: TRBV5-1
j_gene: TRBJ2-7
abundance: -
d_gene: TRBD1

CDR3aa: CASSLEAGGWNEQYF
CDR3nt: TGCGCCAGCAGCTTGGAAGCGGGAGGGTGGAACGAGCAGTACTTC
v_gene: TRBV5-1
j_gene: TRBJ2-7
abundance: few
d_gene: TRBD2

CDR3aa: CASSRGGSSANYGYTF
CDR3nt: TGTGCCAGCAGCCGGGGGGGATCGTCGGCTAACTATGGCTACACCTTC
v_gene: TRBV7-9
j_gene: TRBJ1-2
abundance: -
d_gene: -

CDR3aa: CAKQGYNTEAFF
CDR3nt: TGTGCCAAACAGGGGTATAACACTGAAGCTTTCTTT
v_gene: TRBV28
j_gene: TRBJ1-1
abundance: -
d_gene: TRBD1

CDR3aa: CASSQASGRNEQYF
CDR3nt: TGTGCCAGCAGCCAAGCGAGCGGGAGGAACGAGCAGTACTTC
v_gene: TRBV4-2
j_gene: TRBJ2-7
abundance: -
d_gene: TRBD2

CDR3aa: CSVVTRHAPTDTQYF
CDR3nt: TGCAGCGTTGTCACCCGACACGCTCCCACAGATACGCAGTATTTT
v_gene: TRBV29-1
j_gene: TRBJ2-3
abundance: -
d_gene: -

CDR3aa: CASSAAAGATGELFF
CDR3nt: TGTGCCAGCAGCGCTGCGGCGGGAGCCACCGGGGAGCTGTTTTTT
v_gene: TRBV5-4
j_gene: TRBJ2-2
abundance: -
d_gene: TRBD2

CDR3aa: CASSLALKISYEQYF
CDR3nt: TGTGCCAGCAGTTTAGCCCTAAAAATATCCTACGAGCAGTACTTC
v_gene: TRBV28
j_gene: TRBJ2-7
abundance: -
d_gene: -

CDR3aa: CASSDRGGYTF
CDR3nt: TGCGCCAGCAGTGACCGGGGGGGCTACACCTTC
v_gene: TRBV10-2
j_gene: TRBJ1-2
abundance: -
d_gene: -

CDR3aa: CASSPASYEQYF
CDR3nt: TGTGCCAGCTCACCTGCCAGCTACGAGCAGTACTTC
v_gene: TRBV18
j_gene: TRBJ2-7
abundance: -
d_gene: -

CDR3aa: CASRSGQGVDEAFF
CDR3nt: TGTGCCAGTAGATCGGGACAGGGGGTTGATGAAGCTTTCTTT
v_gene: TRBV19
j_gene: TRBJ1-1
abundance: -
d_gene: TRBD1